Listed below are T cell receptor beta chains from one sample, sequenced in a study of post-analysis software for immune sequencing data. TCRdb passed the PCR reads through MiXCR, listing each CDR3 protein once. The data contain roughly 730,000 distinct CDR3 sequences, 25% to 30% of them singletons. Material: blood. The receptors derive from a girl aged 5-17 years with multiple sclerosis. CDR3s include the opening cysteine and the closing phenylalanine or tryptophan. A D gene is named only where the DNA matches it firmly. The size of a clone is reported for some rows only, either as once, few or many, or as a class for expanded clones.

j_gene	abundance	v_gene	d_gene	CDR3nt	CDR3aa
TRBJ2-7	-	TRBV20-1	TRBD2	TGCAGTGCTAGACGTCGACTAGCGGGAGGGCACTCCTACGAGCAGTACTTC	CSARRRLAGGHSYEQYF
TRBJ2-3	many	TRBV27	-	TGTGCCAGCAGTTTAGGCCAGACCGCCAGCACAGATACGCAGTATTTT	CASSLGQTASTDTQYF
TRBJ2-7	few	TRBV27	-	TGTGCCAGCAGTTCTGCTAGCGAGGGAAACGAGCAGTACTTC	CASSSASEGNEQYF
TRBJ1-2	few	TRBV5-1	-	TGCACCAGCAGCTTGTCATCGGGATTTTATGGCTACACCTTC	CTSSLSSGFYGYTF
TRBJ2-3	many	TRBV6-6	TRBD2	TGTGCCAGCAGTTACTCTAGCGGGCCTTACACAGATACGCAGTATTTT	CASSYSSGPYTDTQYF
TRBJ2-3	-	TRBV10-3	TRBD2	TGTGCCATCAGTGAGAAGGGGAGGGCAGATACGCAGTATTTT	CAISEKGRADTQYF
TRBJ2-1	once	TRBV20-1	TRBD2	TGCAGTGCTACCACCGGGACTAGCCTTGAAAATGAGCAGTTCTTC	CSATTGTSLENEQFF
TRBJ2-3	-	TRBV20-1	TRBD2	TGCAGCTCGCTTCTTAGCGGGCGTAAACGCACAGATACGCAGTATTTT	CSSLLSGRKRTDTQYF
TRBJ1-4	-	TRBV5-1	-	TGCGCCAGCAGCTTACGGACAGCTGAGGGCGAAAAACTGTTTTTT	CASSLRTAEGEKLFF
TRBJ2-3	few	TRBV11-2	-	TGTGCCAGCAGCCAAACCACGGTGAGCACAGATACGCAGTATTTT	CASSQTTVSTDTQYF
TRBJ1-4	-	TRBV28	-	TGTGCCAGCAGTTTACAGGGGAGGACTAATGAAAAACTGTTTTTT	CASSLQGRTNEKLFF